The 25 T cell receptor beta chains below come from one sample, sequenced in a study of regulatory T cells in long-lasting Graves disease. Arm-PCR of CDR3 regions and iRepertoire HTBI primers were the basis on which TCR beta libraries were built. Each CDR3 protein gets one entry after TCRdb re-called the multiplex PCR reads with MiXCR. Counted here are 350,000 to 450,000 distinct CDR3 sequences, around 15% occurring once; the ten biggest clones make up 30%. The sample's time point: newly diagnosed GD, antithyroid drugs for less than 3 months. Extracted PBMC RNA gave rise to the TCR library. The sample was also linked to a second study, of T cells in Graves' hyperthyroidism and ophthalmopathy.

The sequencing used peripheral blood mononuclear cells (PBMCs), collected at new diagnosis, from a patient treated with antithyroid drugs. The receptors here all came from a man in his forties with Graves disease.

This clonotype appeared many times. The rearrangement links TRBV9 to TRBJ2-3; the match to TRBD2 covers 8 bases. Trimming removed 6 bases from V and 4 bases from J; junction bases left unmatched: 4. The CDR3 covers 13 residues. Germline V CDR1 and CDR2: SGDLS, YYNGEE. CDR3 protein: CASNTGRADTQYF. CDR3 coding DNA: TGTGCCAGCAACACCGGGAGGGCAGATACGCAGTATTTT. Full variable domain (outside the CDR3, taken from reference TRBV9 and TRBJ2-3): DSGVTQTPKHLITATGQRVTLRCSPRSGDLSVYWYQQSLDQGLQFLIQYYNGEERAKGNILERFSAQQFPDLHSELNLSSLELGDSALYFCASNTGRADTQYFGPGTRLTVL.

This clonotype was detected many times. The rearrangement joins TRBV20-1 to TRBJ1-5; D is uncertain. The V gene lost 2 bases and the J gene lost 5 bases, with 10 bases spanning the gap. Germline values: CDR1 DFQATT, CDR2 SNEGSKA (reference sequence). CDR3 length: 13 amino acids. The CDR3 DNA sequence: TGCAGTGCTAGACGGGCCAGAGATCAGCCCCAGCATTTT. Residues: CSARRARDQPQHF.

The chain links TRBV5-5 to TRBJ1-3; D remains ambiguous. Germline V gene data show CDR1 as SGHKS and CDR2 as YYEKEE (reference sequence). V lost 4 bases, J lost 0 bases, and 8 bases lay in between. This CDR3 is 14 amino acids long. Written as DNA, the CDR3 is TGTGCCAGCAGCCGCGGCGGCTCTGGAAACACCATATATTTT. As protein: CASSRGGSGNTIYF. Drawing the rest from reference TRBV5-5 and TRBJ1-3, the complete variable domain is DAGVTQSPTHLIKTRGQQVTLRCSPISGHKSVSWYQQVLGQGPQFIFQYYEKEERGRGNFPDRFSARQFPNYSSELNVNALLLGDSALYLCASSRGGSGNTIYFGEGSWLTVV.

This clonotype was detected many times. The chain recombines TRBV29-1 with TRBJ1-1, with D unclear. CDR1 is SQVTM, CDR2 ANQGSEA, per germline. The length of the CDR3 is 12 residues. V was clipped by 5 bases and J by 1 base, with 8 bases between them. The CDR3 sequence: CSVTRGNTEAFF. CDR3 coding DNA: TGCAGCGTTACCCGGGGGAACACTGAAGCTTTCTTT.

This clonotype was seen ten or more times. The V and J genes are TRBV6-1 and TRBJ2-5; the match to TRBD1 covers 9 bases. With 5 bases clipped from V and 5 bases from J, the junction kept 12 bases outside the gene matches. This CDR3 spans 16 amino acids. Germline V CDR1 and CDR2: MNHNS, SASEGT. The CDR3 nucleotides are TGTGCCAGCAGTATGAGGGGGGGGACAGGGTATGAGACCCAGTACTTC. It translates to CASSMRGGTGYETQYF.

This clonotype turned up a few times. The DNA of the CDR3 is TGTGCCAGCAGTTTAAGGCCAGGACAGCCCCACGAGCAGTACTTC. It encodes CASSLRPGQPHEQYF. V gene TRBV12-3 or TRBV12-4 combines with J gene TRBJ2-7; D is perhaps TRBD1 (6 bases). This CDR3 is 15 amino acids long. V lost 2 bases to trimming and J lost 5 bases, with 16 bases between them.

This clonotype turned up a few times. This chain connects TRBV20-1 to TRBJ2-7, with a tentative D call TRBD1 (5 bases). V was shortened by 3 bases and J by 6 bases, with 9 bases between the two germline ends. This CDR3 region has 11 residues. Looked up from germline, CDR1 is DFQATT and CDR2 is SNEGSKA (reference sequence). CDR3 DNA sequence: TGCAGTGCTAGGGGGCTAGGCGAGCAGTACTTC. This sequence encodes CSARGLGEQYF.

DNA for the CDR3: TGTGCCAGCAGTTCACCTCGCGGCGTTATGGGGCGGGGGGGCTACACCTTC. This codes for CASSSPRGVMGRGGYTF. The gene calls are TRBV28 and TRBJ1-2, with D perhaps TRBD1 (5 bases). V lost 4 bases, J lost 8 bases, and 26 bases lay in between. CDR1 is MDHEN and CDR2 is SYDVKM in the germline V gene. CDR3 length equals 17 residues.

As regards this clonotype: The junction shows a germline mismatch at one end, possibly a read error. The genes are TRBV12-3 or TRBV12-4 and TRBJ2-7; D uncertain. The CDR3 is 11 amino acids. For the CDR3, the DNA is TGTGCCAGCAGTCCCTCCCACGAGCAGTACTTC. Amino acid sequence: CASSPSHEQYF.

This clonotype was found many times. This chain connects TRBV24-1 to TRBJ2-3, with 8 bases identical to TRBD2. V shed 5 bases and J 4 bases; nucleotides not matched to a gene: 10. The CDR3 covers 16 residues. Germline CDR1 is KGHDR and CDR2 is SFDVKD. The chain's CDR3 is CATSAGFAGGPDTQYF. In DNA form, the CDR3 reads TGTGCCACCAGTGCGGGTTTCGCGGGGGGCCCAGATACGCAGTATTTT.

On this clonotype itself: The junction shows a germline mismatch at one end, possibly a read error. The CDR3 DNA sequence: TGCAGTGCTAGAGCCTCGCTAGCGGGGGGAAAACGAGGGGATAGGGACTTC. It translates to CSARASLAGGKRGDRDF. V and J are TRBV20-1 and TRBJ2-4; TRBD2 matches 11 bases. Germline CDR1 DFQATT, CDR2 SNEGSKA (reference sequence). This CDR3 has 17 amino acids.

The chain uses TRBV6-4 and TRBJ2-3; the D gene is possibly TRBD1 (6 bases). The CDR3 is made up of 13 amino acids. The V end lost 10 bases, the J end lost 1 base, and 12 bases lay between the germline ends. Germline V gene lookup returns CDR1 MRHNA and CDR2 SNTAGT. CDR3 DNA: TGTGCCACCTCCCCAGGGGGCACAGATACGCAGTATTTT. This translates into CATSPGGTDTQYF.

Only a few counts were recorded for this clonotype. The rearrangement links TRBV7-9 to TRBJ2-3, with 9 nucleotides matching TRBD1. With V trimmed by 5 bases and J by 2 bases, 5 bases remained unmatched. CDR3 length: 15 residues. The germline V gene has CDR1 SEHNR and CDR2 FQNEAQ (reference sequence). In DNA form, the CDR3 reads TGTGCCAGCAGCCGGGGACAGGGCTTCACAGATACGCAGTATTTT. Its protein is CASSRGQGFTDTQYF.

The chain is built from TRBV11-2 and TRBJ2-7; the match to TRBD1 covers 10 bases. Germline V gene data show CDR1 as SGHAT and CDR2 as FQNNGV. CDR3 length equals 15 residues. J was trimmed by 0 bases and V by 6 bases; bases with no gene match: 5. DNA of the CDR3: TGTGCCAGCAGTTGGGGGACAGGGGCCTCCTACGAGCAGTACTTC. This translates into CASSWGTGASYEQYF.

This clonotype was seen a handful of times. J is TRBJ2-7 and V is TRBV7-6; unclear D gene. The V end lost 2 bases, the J end lost 6 bases, and 11 bases lay between the germline ends. Germline CDR1 reads SGHVS; CDR2 reads FNYEAQ. The CDR3 spans 13 residues. DNA of the CDR3: TGTGCCAGCAGCTTAAACTCTCTCTCCGAGCAGTACTTC. Translation: CASSLNSLSEQYF. The whole variable domain, remainder taken from reference TRBV7-6 and TRBJ2-7, is GAGVSQSPRYKVTKRGQDVALRCDPISGHVSLYWYRQALGQGPEFLTYFNYEAQQDKSGLPNDRFSAERPEGSISTLTIQRTEQRDSAMYRCASSLNSLSEQYFGPGTRLTVT.

The V and J genes are TRBV3-1 and TRBJ1-1, with unresolved D. Between the trimmed V and J ends, which lost 4 bases and 3 bases, there was a span of 6 bases. Per germline, CDR1 LGHDT and CDR2 YNNKEL (reference sequence). The CDR3 covers 12 residues. In nucleotides, the CDR3 is TGTGCCAGCAGCCGACCTTACACTGAAGCTTTCTTT. Its translation is CASSRPYTEAFF.

At least ten counts were recorded for this clonotype. The V and J genes are TRBV12-3 or TRBV12-4 and TRBJ1-2; weak D call: TRBD1 (6 bases). The ends were cut back, 3 bases at V and 7 bases at J, with 18 bases in the middle. CDR3 length: 15 residues. CDR3 protein: CASSFLQGGLGGYTF. As DNA, the CDR3 is TGTGCCAGCAGTTTTTTACAGGGCGGTTTGGGTGGCTACACCTTC.

CDR3 bases: TGTGCCAGTAGTATAGTGGTGGGCACCGGGGAGCTGTTTTTT. This encodes CASSIVVGTGELFF. V and J are TRBV19 and TRBJ2-2; D is unclear. Trimming pared 1 base from V and 4 bases from J, leaving 7 bases between. The germline V gene has CDR1 LNHDA and CDR2 SQIVND (reference sequence). The length of the CDR3 is 14 residues. Full variable domain (rest looked up from reference TRBV19 and TRBJ2-2): DGGITQSPKYLFRKEGQNVTLSCEQNLNHDAMYWYRQDPGQGLRLIYYSQIVNDFQKGDIAEGYSVSREKKESFPLTVTSAQKNPTAFYLCASSIVVGTGELFFGEGSRLTVL.

The V call is TRBV19, the J call TRBJ1-5, with D possibly matching TRBD1 (6 bases). Trimming removed 3 bases at V and 7 bases at J, with 13 bases between. Germline V CDR1 and CDR2: LNHDA, SQIVND (reference sequence). The CDR3 is made up of 14 amino acids. The CDR3 is CASSILGGGQPQHF. CDR3 bases: TGTGCCAGTAGTATTTTAGGAGGGGGGCAGCCCCAGCATTTT.

The chain employs TRBV2 and TRBJ1-1; D unclear. Germline CDR1 SNHLY, CDR2 FYNNEI. V lost 8 bases, J lost 1 base, and 11 bases lay in between. The CDR3 sequence is 13 residues long. For the CDR3, the DNA is TGTGCCAGCCGCCCGGACGAGAACACTGAAGCTTTCTTT. This codes for CASRPDENTEAFF.

Many counts were recorded for this clonotype. The rearrangement joins TRBV20-1 to TRBJ2-7; TRBD1 matches at 8 bases. The CDR3 runs 14 residues. Germline V CDR1 and CDR2: DFQATT, SNEGSKA (reference sequence). Trimming at V came to 2 bases and at J to 7 bases, leaving 10 bases not matched to a gene. The CDR3 reads CSARILQGAREQYF. In DNA form, the CDR3 reads TGCAGTGCTAGAATCCTCCAGGGGGCTCGGGAGCAGTACTTC.

The chain carries TRBV10-1 and TRBJ2-1; a possible D gene is TRBD2 (7 bases). V was shortened by 1 base and J by 5 bases, with 15 bases between the two germline ends. The germline V gene encodes CDR1 WNHNN and CDR2 SYGVQD (reference sequence). The CDR3 length is 16 residues. CDR3 nucleotides: TGCGCCAGCAGTGAGTGGGGGGGCGCCTTGGACAATGAGCAGTTCTTC. Protein sequence: CASSEWGGALDNEQFF.

CDR3 region: CASSQDIWQGGQPQHF. As DNA, the CDR3 is TGTGCCAGCAGCCAAGATATTTGGCAGGGAGGCCAGCCCCAGCATTTT. The chain carries TRBV4-2 and TRBJ1-5; D may be TRBD1 (5 bases). This CDR3 has 16 residues. V dropped 0 bases and J dropped 7 bases, with 16 bases sitting between them. CDR1 is LGHNA and CDR2 is YNFKEQ in the germline V gene.

This clonotype was detected many times. The chain uses TRBV2 and TRBJ2-7; 8 bases map to TRBD1. The junction had 13 bases not matched to a gene; V was cut back by 6 bases and J by 3 bases. The CDR3 is made up of 16 amino acids. The germline gives CDR1 SNHLY, CDR2 FYNNEI. CDR3 coding DNA: TGTGCCAGCAGAGCAAGAGGGACAGGAGTTTACTACGAGCAGTACTTC. Protein sequence: CASRARGTGVYYEQYF.

This clonotype was observed many times. This chain links TRBV20-1 with TRBJ2-2, with TRBD2 matching over 7 bases. Germline V CDR1 and CDR2: DFQATT, SNEGSKA (reference sequence). The CDR3 is 15 amino acids. With V trimmed by 2 bases and J by 0 bases, 3 bases remained unmatched. The CDR3, as DNA: TGCAGTGCTAGAAAGGGACTAACGAACACCGGGGAGCTGTTTTTT. It is translated as CSARKGLTNTGELFF.